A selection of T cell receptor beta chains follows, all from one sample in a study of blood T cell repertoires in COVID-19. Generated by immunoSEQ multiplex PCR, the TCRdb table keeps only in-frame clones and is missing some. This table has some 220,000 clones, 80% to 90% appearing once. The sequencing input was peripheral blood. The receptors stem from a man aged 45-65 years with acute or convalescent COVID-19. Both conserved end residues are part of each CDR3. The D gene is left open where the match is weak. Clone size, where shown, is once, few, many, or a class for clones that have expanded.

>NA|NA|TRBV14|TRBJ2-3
TGTGCCAGCAGCCAGTATGATACGCAGTATTTT
CASSQYDTQYF
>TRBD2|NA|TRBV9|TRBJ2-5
TGTGCCAGCAGCGTATCCCCGATTGAGGGCGGGGGGTCGCGGACCCAGTACTTC
CASSVSPIEGGGSRTQYF
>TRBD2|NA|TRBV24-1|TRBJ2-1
TGTGCCACCAGTGATTCCGCTGGGACTAGCGGATACAATGAGCAGTTCTTC
CATSDSAGTSGYNEQFF
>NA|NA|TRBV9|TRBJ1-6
TGTGCCAGCAGCGTCCGGGGTGCTTCACCCCTCCACTTT
CASSVRGASPLHF
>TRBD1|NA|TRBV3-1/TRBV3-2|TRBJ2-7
TGTGCCAGCAGCCGACAGGGACAGGGCTACGAGCAGTACTTC
CASSRQGQGYEQYF
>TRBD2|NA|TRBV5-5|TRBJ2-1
TGTGCCAGCAGCTCACTAGCGGGACCGGGCAATGAGCAGTTCTTC
CASSSLAGPGNEQFF
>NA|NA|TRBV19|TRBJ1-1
TGTGCCAGTAGTTTCAGGACACAAAACACTGAAGCTTTCTTT
CASSFRTQNTEAFF
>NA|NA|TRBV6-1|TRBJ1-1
TGTGCCAGCAGTGAAGCCGGCAGGGTGCACACTGAAGCTTTCTTT
CASSEAGRVHTEAFF
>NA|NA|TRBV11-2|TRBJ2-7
TGTGCCAGCAGCGCATATACAGGGTACGAGCAGTACTTC
CASSAYTGYEQYF
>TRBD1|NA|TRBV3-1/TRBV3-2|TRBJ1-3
TGTGCCAGCAGCATCCCCCGGACAGGGGGGGCAAGCTCTGGAAACACCATATATTTT
CASSIPRTGGASSGNTIYF
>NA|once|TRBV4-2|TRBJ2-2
TGTGCCAGCAGCCAAGATAGATTAGGGGGAGGGCCTTTCGGGGAGCTGTTTTTT
CASSQDRLGGGPFGELFF
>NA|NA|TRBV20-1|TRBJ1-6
TGCAGTGCTAGTCTGGAGGGAGGTTCACCCCTCCACTTT
CSASLEGGSPLHF
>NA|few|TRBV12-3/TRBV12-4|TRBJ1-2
TGTGCCAGCAGGAGTCGGGGGGACTATGGCTACACCTTC
CASRSRGDYGYTF
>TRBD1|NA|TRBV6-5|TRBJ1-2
TGTGCCAGCAGGGACAGGGACTGGGGCTACACCTTC
CASRDRDWGYTF
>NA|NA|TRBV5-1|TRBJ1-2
TGCGCCAGCAGCCTAGCTGGGTATGGCTACACCTTC
CASSLAGYGYTF
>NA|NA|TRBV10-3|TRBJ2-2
TGTGCCATCAGGGCCGGGACACTAAAACTGAACACCGGGGAGCTGTTTTTT
CAIRAGTLKLNTGELFF
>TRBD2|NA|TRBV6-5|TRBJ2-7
TGTGCCAGCAGTTACTCAGCGGGGGCCTCCTACGAGCAGTACTTC
CASSYSAGASYEQYF
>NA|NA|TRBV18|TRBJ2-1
TGTGCCAGCTCCCCAGCGGCTAGTCGAGACAATGAGCAGTTCTTC
CASSPAASRDNEQFF
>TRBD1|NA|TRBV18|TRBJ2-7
TGTGCCAGCTCACCACGGGGACAGGGGAAGTTCCACGAGCAGTACTTC
CASSPRGQGKFHEQYF
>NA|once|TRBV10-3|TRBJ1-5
TGTGCCATCACCGCGGACAGACGTCAGCCCCAGCATTTT
CAITADRRQPQHF
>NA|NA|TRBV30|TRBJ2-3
TGTGCCTGGAGTGTAGCGGCTAGCACAGATACGCAGTATTTT
CAWSVAASTDTQYF
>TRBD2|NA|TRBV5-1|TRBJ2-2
TGCGCCAGCAGCTTGAGCGGGGGACGCGGCGGGGAGCTGTTTTTT
CASSLSGGRGGELFF
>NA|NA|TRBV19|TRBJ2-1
TGTGCCAGTAGAGTGTGGGGCGGAGTTACACTGTACAATGAGCAGTTCTTC
CASRVWGGVTLYNEQFF
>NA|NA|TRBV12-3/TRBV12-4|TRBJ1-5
TGTGCCAGCAGTCAGGGCAATCAGCCCCAGCATTTT
CASSQGNQPQHF
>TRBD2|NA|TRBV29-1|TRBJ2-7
TGCAGCGTTGATGTCGGACTAGCGAAACCCTACGAGCAGTACTTC
CSVDVGLAKPYEQYF
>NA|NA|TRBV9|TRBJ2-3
TGTGCCAGCAGCGTACATGGGGCTGCCAACAGGGATACGCAGTATTTT
CASSVHGAANRDTQYF
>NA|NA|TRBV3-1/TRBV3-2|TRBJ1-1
TGTGCCAGCAGCCAAGGTCTCAGGCTGTCCGGGAACACTGAAGCTTTCTTT
CASSQGLRLSGNTEAFF
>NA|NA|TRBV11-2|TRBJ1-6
TGTGCCAGCAGCTTAGGTCACGGGTTCTCACCCCTCCACTTT
CASSLGHGFSPLHF
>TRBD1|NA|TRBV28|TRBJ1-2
TGTGCCAGCAGACAGGGGGCTAACTATGGCTACACCTTC
CASRQGANYGYTF
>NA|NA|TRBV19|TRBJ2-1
TGTGCCAGTAGTATTCCAGGGCCATACAATGAGCAGTTCTTC
CASSIPGPYNEQFF
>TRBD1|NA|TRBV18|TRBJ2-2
TGTGCCAGCACGTCGGGACAGAGGATCGGGGAGCTGTTTTTT
CASTSGQRIGELFF
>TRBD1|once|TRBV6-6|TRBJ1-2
TGTGCCAGCAGCAGACAGGGCCCGCGGGGCTACACCTTC
CASSRQGPRGYTF
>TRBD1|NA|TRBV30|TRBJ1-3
TGTGCCGTCTCAGGGGGAAACTCTGGAAACACCATATATTTT
CAVSGGNSGNTIYF
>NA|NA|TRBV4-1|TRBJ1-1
TGCGCCAGCAGCCAAGATTGGGGGGAGGAAGCTTTCTTT
CASSQDWGEEAFF
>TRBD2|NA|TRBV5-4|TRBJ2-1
TGTGCCAGCAGCCCCCACCCCAGCGGGGGAGGCAATGAGCAGTTCTTC
CASSPHPSGGGNEQFF
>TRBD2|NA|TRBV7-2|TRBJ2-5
TGTGCCAGCAACACTCGCGGGAGCCAGACCCAGTACTTC
CASNTRGSQTQYF
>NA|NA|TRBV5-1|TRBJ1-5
TGCGCCAGCAGCCCCTCGACAGAGAGCAATCAGCCCCAGCATTTT
CASSPSTESNQPQHF
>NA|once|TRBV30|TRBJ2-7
TGTGCAGCGTCGGGGTCCTACGAGCAGTACTTC
CAASGSYEQYF
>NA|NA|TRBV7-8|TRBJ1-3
TGTGCCAGCAGCCAATACCCAGGGTGGGGGGACACCATATATTTT
CASSQYPGWGDTIYF
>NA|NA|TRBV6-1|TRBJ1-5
TGTGCCAGCAGTGAACAGGGTCTCGGTCAGCCCCAGCATTTT
CASSEQGLGQPQHF
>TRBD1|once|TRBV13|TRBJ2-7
TGTGCCAGCAGCTTATTGGACAGGGTCTACGAGCAGTACTTC
CASSLLDRVYEQYF
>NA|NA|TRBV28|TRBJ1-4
TGTGCCAGCAGTCCTAATCGGGGCCGGTCAGGGGAACTGTTTTTT
CASSPNRGRSGELFF
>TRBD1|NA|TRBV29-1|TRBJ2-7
TGCAGCGGACAGGGTAGCTACGAGCAGTACTTC
CSGQGSYEQYF
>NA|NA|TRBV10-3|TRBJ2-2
TGTGCCATCAGTCAGGGTGACACCGGGGAGCTGTTTTTT
CAISQGDTGELFF
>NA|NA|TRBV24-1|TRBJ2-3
TGTGCCACCAGTGGCGGAGGGTCCGTGGCAGATACGCAGTATTTT
CATSGGGSVADTQYF
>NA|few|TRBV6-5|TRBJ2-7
TGTGCCAGCAGTGACTCTGGGGGGGAGCAGTACTTC
CASSDSGGEQYF
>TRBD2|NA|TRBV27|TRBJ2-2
TGTGCCAGCGGAGTTAGCGGGGGGGTGACCGGGGAGCTGTTTTTT
CASGVSGGVTGELFF